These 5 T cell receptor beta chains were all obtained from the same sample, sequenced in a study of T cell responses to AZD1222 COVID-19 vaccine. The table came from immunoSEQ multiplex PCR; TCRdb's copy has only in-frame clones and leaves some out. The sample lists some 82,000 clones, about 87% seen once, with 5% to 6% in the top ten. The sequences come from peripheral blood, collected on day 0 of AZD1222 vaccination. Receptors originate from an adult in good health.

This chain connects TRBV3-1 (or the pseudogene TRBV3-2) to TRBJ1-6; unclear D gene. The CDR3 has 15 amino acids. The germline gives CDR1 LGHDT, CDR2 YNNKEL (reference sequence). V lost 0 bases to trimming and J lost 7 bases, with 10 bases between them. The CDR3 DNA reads TGTGCCAGCAGCCAAGATGAACGGTCGAATTCACCCCTCCACTTT. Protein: CASSQDERSNSPLHF.

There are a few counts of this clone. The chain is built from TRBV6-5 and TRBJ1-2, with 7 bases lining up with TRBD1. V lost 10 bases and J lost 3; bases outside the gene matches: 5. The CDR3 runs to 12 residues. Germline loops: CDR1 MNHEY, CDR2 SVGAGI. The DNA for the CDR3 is TGTGCCATCCGACAGGGCCACTATGGCTACACCTTC. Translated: CAIRQGHYGYTF.

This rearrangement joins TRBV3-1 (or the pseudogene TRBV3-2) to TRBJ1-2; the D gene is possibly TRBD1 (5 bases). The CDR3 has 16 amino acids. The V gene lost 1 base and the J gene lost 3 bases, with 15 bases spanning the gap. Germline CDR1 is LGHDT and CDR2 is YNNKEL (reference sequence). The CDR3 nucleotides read TGTGCCAGCAGCCAAGGGCGGGGCCTCGATTACTATGGCTACACCTTC. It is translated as CASSQGRGLDYYGYTF.

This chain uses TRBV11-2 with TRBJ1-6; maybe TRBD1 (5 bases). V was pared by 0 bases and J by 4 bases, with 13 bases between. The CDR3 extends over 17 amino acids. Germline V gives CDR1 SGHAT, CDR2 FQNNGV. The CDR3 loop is CASSLDGAFGYNSPLHF. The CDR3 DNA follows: TGTGCCAGCAGCTTAGATGGGGCGTTCGGATATAATTCACCCCTCCACTTT.

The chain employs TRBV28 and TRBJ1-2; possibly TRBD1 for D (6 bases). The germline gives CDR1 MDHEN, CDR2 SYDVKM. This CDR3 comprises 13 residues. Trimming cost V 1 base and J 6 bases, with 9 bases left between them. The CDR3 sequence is CASSLYRVHGYTF. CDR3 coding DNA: TGTGCCAGCAGTTTATACAGGGTCCATGGCTACACCTTC.